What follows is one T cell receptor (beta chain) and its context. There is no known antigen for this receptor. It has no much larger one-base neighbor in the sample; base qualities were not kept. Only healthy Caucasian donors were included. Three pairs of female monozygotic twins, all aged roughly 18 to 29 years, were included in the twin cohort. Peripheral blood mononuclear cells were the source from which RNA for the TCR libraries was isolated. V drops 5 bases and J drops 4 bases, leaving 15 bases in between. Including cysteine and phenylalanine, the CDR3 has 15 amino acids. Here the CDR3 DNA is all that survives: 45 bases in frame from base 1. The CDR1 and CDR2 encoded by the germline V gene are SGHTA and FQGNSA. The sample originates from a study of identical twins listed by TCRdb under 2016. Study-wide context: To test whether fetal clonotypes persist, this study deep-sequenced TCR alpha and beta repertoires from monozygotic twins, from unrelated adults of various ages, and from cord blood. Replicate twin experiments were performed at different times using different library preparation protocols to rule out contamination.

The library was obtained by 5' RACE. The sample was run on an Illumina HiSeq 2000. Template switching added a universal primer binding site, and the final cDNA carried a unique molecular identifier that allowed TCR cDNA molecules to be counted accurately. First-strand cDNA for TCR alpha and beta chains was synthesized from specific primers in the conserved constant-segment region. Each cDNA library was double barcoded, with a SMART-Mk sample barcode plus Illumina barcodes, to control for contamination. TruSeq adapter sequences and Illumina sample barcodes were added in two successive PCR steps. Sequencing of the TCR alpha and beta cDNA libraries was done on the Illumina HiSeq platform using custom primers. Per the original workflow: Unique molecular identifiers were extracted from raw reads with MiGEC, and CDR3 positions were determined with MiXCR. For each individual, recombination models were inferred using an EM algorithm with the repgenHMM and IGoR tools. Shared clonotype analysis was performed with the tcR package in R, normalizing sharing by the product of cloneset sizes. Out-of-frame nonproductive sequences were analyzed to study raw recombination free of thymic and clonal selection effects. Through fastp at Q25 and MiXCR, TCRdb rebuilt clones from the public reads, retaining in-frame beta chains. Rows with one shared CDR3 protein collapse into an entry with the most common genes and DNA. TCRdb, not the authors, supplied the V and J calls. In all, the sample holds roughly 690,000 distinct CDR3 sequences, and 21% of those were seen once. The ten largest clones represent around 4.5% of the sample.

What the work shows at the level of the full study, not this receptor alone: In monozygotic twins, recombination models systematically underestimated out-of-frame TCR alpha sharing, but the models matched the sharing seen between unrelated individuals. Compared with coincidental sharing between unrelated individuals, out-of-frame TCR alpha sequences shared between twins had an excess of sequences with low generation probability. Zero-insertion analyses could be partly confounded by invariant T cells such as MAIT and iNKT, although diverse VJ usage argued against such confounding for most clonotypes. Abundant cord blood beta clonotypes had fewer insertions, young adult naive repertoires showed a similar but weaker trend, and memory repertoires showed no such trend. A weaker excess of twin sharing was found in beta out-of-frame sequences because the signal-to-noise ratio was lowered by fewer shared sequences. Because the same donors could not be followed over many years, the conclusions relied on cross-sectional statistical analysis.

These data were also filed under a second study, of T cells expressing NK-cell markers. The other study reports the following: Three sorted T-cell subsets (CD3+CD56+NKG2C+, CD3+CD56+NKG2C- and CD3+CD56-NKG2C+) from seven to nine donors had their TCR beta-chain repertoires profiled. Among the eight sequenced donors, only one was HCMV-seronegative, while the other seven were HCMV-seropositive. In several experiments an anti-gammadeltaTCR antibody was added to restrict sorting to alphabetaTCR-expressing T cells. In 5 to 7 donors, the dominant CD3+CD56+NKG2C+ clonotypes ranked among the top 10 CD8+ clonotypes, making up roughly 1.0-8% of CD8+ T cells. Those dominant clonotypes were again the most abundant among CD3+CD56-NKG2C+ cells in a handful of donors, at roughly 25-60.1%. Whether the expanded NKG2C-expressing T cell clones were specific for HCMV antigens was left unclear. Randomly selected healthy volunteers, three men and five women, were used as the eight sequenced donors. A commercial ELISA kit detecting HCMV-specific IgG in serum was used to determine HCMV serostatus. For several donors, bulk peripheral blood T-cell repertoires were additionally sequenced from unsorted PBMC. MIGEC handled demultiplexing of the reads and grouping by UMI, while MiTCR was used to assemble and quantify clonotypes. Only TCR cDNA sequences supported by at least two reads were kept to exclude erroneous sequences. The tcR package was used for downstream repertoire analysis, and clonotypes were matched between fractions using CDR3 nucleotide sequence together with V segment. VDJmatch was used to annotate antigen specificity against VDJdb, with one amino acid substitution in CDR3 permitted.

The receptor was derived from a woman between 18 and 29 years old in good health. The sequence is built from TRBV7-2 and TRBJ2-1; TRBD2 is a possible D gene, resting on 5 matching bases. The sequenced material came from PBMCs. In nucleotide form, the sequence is TGTGCCAGCAGCCGAGAGAGGGCTGGTTACAATGAGCAGTTCTTC. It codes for CASSRERAGYNEQFF.